This T cell receptor (beta chain) was sequenced in a study of T-cell memory formation after mild COVID-19. Study summary: The TCR clusters were mostly specific to one donor. General study points: Pre-infection memory contained some responding clones, which suggested that cross-reactive memory had joined.

Researchers used 5'RACE with constant-segment primers to make TCR alpha and TCR beta cDNA libraries that carry sample barcodes and UMIs. A single record per CDR3 protein comes from TCRdb applying MiXCR to the 5' RACE reads. Seen here are about 240,000 distinct CDR3 sequences, over 9% observed once, and the top ten hold around 21%. This clonotype was recorded a few times. Its antigen is undetermined. This sequence was found in a man in his late teens or twenties who had mild COVID-19 (a few samples of this study predate the infection). Cell type and time point are not known. The sample taken for sequencing was PBMCs or a T cell subset sorted from them (not recorded which).

The CDR3 nucleotides read TGTGCCAGCAGCGCGACGGGGACCAGGGAAACCGCCAAAAACATTCAGTACTTC. It yields the protein CASSATGTRETAKNIQYF. The chain recombines TRBV7-9 with TRBJ2-4; D possibly matches TRBD1 or TRBD2 (5 bases each). V was clipped by 5 bases and J by 1 base, with 21 bases between them. CDR3 length equals 18 residues. Germline V gene sequence: CDR1 SEHNR, CDR2 FQNEAQ (reference sequence). The whole variable domain, filled in from reference TRBV7-9 and TRBJ2-4, reads DTGVSQNPRHKITKRGQNVTFRCDPISEHNRLYWYRQTLGQGPEFLTYFQNEAQLEKSRLLSDRFSAERPKGSFSTLEIQRTEQGDSAMYLCASSATGTRETAKNIQYFGAGTRLSVL.